The source of this T cell receptor beta chain is a study of esophageal squamous cell carcinoma under preoperative chemotherapy. Overall study findings and caveats: Abundant clones tended to shrink rather than expand after paclitaxel-nedaplatin.

MiXCR, applied by TCRdb to the PCR reads, yields one record per CDR3 protein. The sample shows 6,400 or so distinct CDR3 sequences, 32% of them seen only once. Notes on this clonotype: Its target is unknown.

The germline gives CDR1 MNHNS, CDR2 SASEGT. The CDR3 loop spans 12 amino acids. Trimming removed 1 base from V and 6 bases from J, with 5 bases in between. The sample's time point: before preoperative PTX-NDP chemotherapy. The V gene is TRBV6-1, the J gene TRBJ2-3; D is unresolved. This material was acquired from a patient given preoperative chemotherapy. The TCR sequence derives from a human donor with esophageal squamous cell carcinoma. The donor label of this sample is uncertain. The CDR3 DNA is TGTGCCAGCAGTGAAGGTGTGGATACGCAGTATTTT. Protein sequence: CASSEGVDTQYF.